These 18 T cell receptor beta chains were sequenced from one sample in a study of STAT5B mutations in CD4+ large granular lymphocyte leukemia. TCRdb's table, derived via immunoSEQ multiplex PCR, lists solely in-frame clones and lacks some. The sample consists of about 21,000 clones, approximately 70% of them appearing once. What was sequenced was CD4+ T cells from blood buffy coats. All receptors come from a human donor in good health.

This sequence joins TRBV7-2 and TRBJ1-3; 7 nucleotides agree with TRBD1. CDR3 size: 15 residues. Germline loops: CDR1 SGHTA, CDR2 FQGNSA. The J segment lost 0 bases and the V segment lost 3 bases, leaving 2 bases of the junction unmatched. The CDR3 sequence: CASSFRGSSGNTIYF. As DNA, the CDR3 is TGTGCCAGCAGCTTCAGGGGGAGCTCTGGAAACACCATATATTTT.

V and J are TRBV27 and TRBJ1-1; tentative D call: TRBD1 (6 bases). Trimming removed 2 bases from V and 4 bases from J, with 17 bases in between. This CDR3 spans 16 amino acids. Germline values: CDR1 MNHEY, CDR2 SMNVEV (reference sequence). The CDR3 spells CASSLRLGAMSTEAFF. CDR3 DNA sequence: TGTGCCAGCAGTTTAAGACTGGGGGCGATGTCCACTGAAGCTTTCTTT.

This clone has only one observation. V usage is TRBV18 and J usage is TRBJ1-4; 8 positions agree with TRBD1. This CDR3 has 13 amino acids. J was trimmed by 8 bases and V by 4 bases; bases with no gene match: 3. CDR1 KGHSH and CDR2 LQKENI come from the germline V gene. CDR3 residues: CASSLRTGEKLFF. The CDR3 DNA reads TGTGCCAGCTCACTTCGGACAGGGGAAAAACTGTTTTTT. Variable domain in full (rest from reference TRBV18 and TRBJ1-4): NAGVMQNPRHLVRRRGQEARLRCSPMKGHSHVYWYRQLPEEGLKFMVYLQKENIIDESGMPKERFSAEFPKEGPSILRIQQVVRGDSAAYFCASSLRTGEKLFFGSGTQLSVL.

The V and J genes are TRBV28 and TRBJ2-3; unclear D gene. The germline V and J ends were trimmed by 8 bases and 2 bases, with 11 bases remaining between them. This CDR3 spans 13 amino acids. Germline lookup yields CDR1 MDHEN and CDR2 SYDVKM. In DNA, the CDR3 is TGTGCCAGCGTCGCGGCGGTCACAGATACGCAGTATTTT. Its protein product is CASVAAVTDTQYF.

The rearrangement links TRBV2 to TRBJ2-7; 7 nucleotides match TRBD1. Germline lookup yields CDR1 SNHLY and CDR2 FYNNEI. CDR3 size: 12 residues. V lost 5 bases and J lost 6; bases outside the gene matches: 4. The CDR3 loop reads CASSRQGSEQYF. CDR3 DNA sequence: TGTGCCAGCAGTCGACAGGGTTCCGAGCAGTACTTC.

The chain has TRBV15 and TRBJ2-1, with D perhaps assigned TRBD1 or TRBD2 (8 bases each). Trimming took 3 bases from V and 2 from J, leaving 17 bases between them. Germline lookup yields CDR1 LNHNV and CDR2 YYDKDF (reference sequence). The CDR3 is made up of 17 amino acids. The DNA of the CDR3 is TGTGCCACCAGCAGGTCAGGGGGCGGGAGGACCTACAATGAGCAGTTCTTC. It encodes CATSRSGGGRTYNEQFF.

The rearrangement links TRBV9 to TRBJ2-7; 9 positions agree with TRBD1. Germline trimming cut 3 bases from V and 5 bases from J; bases unmatched to any gene: 9. Per germline, CDR1 SGDLS and CDR2 YYNGEE. The CDR3 totals 15 residues. CDR3 DNA: TGTGCCAGCAGCGCCGCCGGGACAGGGTTCGACGAGCAGTACTTC. It yields the protein CASSAAGTGFDEQYF.

The chain is built from TRBV27 and TRBJ1-1; D is possibly TRBD1 (6 bases). CDR1 and CDR2 (germline): MNHEY, SMNVEV (reference sequence). The CDR3 contains 14 residues. Trimming shortened V by 5 bases and J by 4 bases, and 14 bases separated the two germline ends. CDR3 sequence: CASSPTGRVTEAFF. In DNA, the CDR3 is TGTGCCAGCAGTCCCACAGGGCGCGTCACTGAAGCTTTCTTT.

The chain couples TRBV18 to TRBJ2-5, with D perhaps matching TRBD1 (5 bases). Looked up from germline, CDR1 is KGHSH and CDR2 is LQKENI. V was shortened by 3 bases and J by 0 bases, with 8 bases between the two germline ends. The CDR3 runs to 14 residues. CDR3 amino acids: CASSPPGNQETQYF. DNA of the CDR3: TGTGCCAGCTCACCTCCAGGGAACCAAGAGACCCAGTACTTC.

J is TRBJ1-6 and V is TRBV9; the match to TRBD1 covers 7 bases. The CDR3 runs to 16 residues. Germline-derived CDR1 and CDR2 are SGDLS and YYNGEE. The ends lost 0 bases at V and 4 bases at J; junction bases unmatched: 4. In DNA form, the CDR3 reads TGTGCCAGCAGCGTAGATGGGACAGCTTATAATTCACCCCTCCACTTT. Its translation is CASSVDGTAYNSPLHF.

The chain uses TRBV6-5 and TRBJ2-3, with D perhaps TRBD2 (6 bases). The length of the CDR3 is 15 residues. The germline V and J ends were trimmed by 0 bases and 0 bases, with 7 bases remaining between them. CDR1 and CDR2 from the germline V gene are MNHEY and SVGAGI. In DNA form, the CDR3 reads TGTGCCAGCAGTTACTCGAGCGGGAGCACAGATACGCAGTATTTT. Amino acid sequence: CASSYSSGSTDTQYF.

CDR3 sequence reads: CASSDPGTGWTDTQYF. CDR3 sequence (DNA): TGTGCCAGTAGTGACCCCGGGACAGGGTGGACAGATACGCAGTATTTT. The V call is TRBV19, the J call TRBJ2-3; 9 nucleotides match TRBD1. Germline-derived CDR1 and CDR2 are LNHDA and SQIVND (reference sequence). Trimming removed 5 bases from V and 3 bases from J; junction bases left unmatched: 9. The CDR3 runs to 16 residues.

The chain couples TRBV5-1 to TRBJ1-1, with D unresolved. The V end was cut by 0 bases, the J end by 4 bases, with 19 bases between. This CDR3 comprises 17 residues. Per the germline V gene, CDR1 is SGHRS and CDR2 is YFSETQ. The CDR3 sequence is CASSLVVGTFLSTEAFF. As DNA, the CDR3 is TGCGCCAGCAGCTTGGTCGTCGGCACATTTTTGTCCACTGAAGCTTTCTTT.

V and J are TRBV2 and TRBJ1-1; 7 bases align to TRBD1. Germline V gives CDR1 SNHLY, CDR2 FYNNEI. The CDR3 spans 14 residues. Trimming took 6 bases from V and 8 from J; bases not matched to a gene: 12. The CDR3 reads CASRVQGTSVEAFF. As DNA, the CDR3 is TGTGCCAGCAGAGTACAGGGGACCTCAGTGGAAGCTTTCTTT.

The rearrangement links TRBV5-1 to TRBJ2-2; 8 nucleotides line up with TRBD1. The CDR3 covers 16 residues. The germline CDR1 and CDR2 sequences are SGHRS and YFSETQ. V was clipped by 3 bases and J by 7 bases; unmatched bases: 11. The CDR3 sequence is CASSYSGGKKDGELFF. Written as DNA, the CDR3 is TGCGCCAGCAGCTACTCAGGGGGCAAAAAGGACGGGGAGCTGTTTTTT.

The genes are TRBV6-1 and TRBJ1-3; D unclear. The germline gives CDR1 MNHNS, CDR2 SASEGT. V was shortened by 4 bases and J by 0 bases, with 10 bases between the two germline ends. The CDR3 sequence is 15 residues long. CDR3 DNA sequence: TGTGCCAGCAGTGGCCAGGCGAACTCTGGAAACACCATATATTTT. Protein sequence: CASSGQANSGNTIYF.

The genes are TRBV6-5 and TRBJ2-7; perhaps D is TRBD1 or TRBD2 (5 bases each). The CDR3 loop spans 14 amino acids. Germline assignment: CDR1 MNHEY and CDR2 SVGAGI. The V gene lost 0 bases and the J gene lost 6 bases, with 12 bases spanning the gap. The CDR3 loop reads CASSYSRGEGEQYF. CDR3 DNA: TGTGCCAGCAGTTACTCGAGGGGAGAGGGCGAGCAGTACTTC.

The chain links TRBV11-3 to TRBJ1-4; TRBD1 aligns across 12 bases. CDR3 size: 15 residues. CDR1 SGHNT and CDR2 YENEEA come from the germline V gene. The V gene end was trimmed by 5 bases and the J gene end by 7 bases; junction bases not matched to a gene: 5. This CDR3 is CASSLGQGASEKLFF. As DNA, the CDR3 is TGTGCCAGCAGCCTGGGACAGGGGGCGAGTGAAAAACTGTTTTTT.